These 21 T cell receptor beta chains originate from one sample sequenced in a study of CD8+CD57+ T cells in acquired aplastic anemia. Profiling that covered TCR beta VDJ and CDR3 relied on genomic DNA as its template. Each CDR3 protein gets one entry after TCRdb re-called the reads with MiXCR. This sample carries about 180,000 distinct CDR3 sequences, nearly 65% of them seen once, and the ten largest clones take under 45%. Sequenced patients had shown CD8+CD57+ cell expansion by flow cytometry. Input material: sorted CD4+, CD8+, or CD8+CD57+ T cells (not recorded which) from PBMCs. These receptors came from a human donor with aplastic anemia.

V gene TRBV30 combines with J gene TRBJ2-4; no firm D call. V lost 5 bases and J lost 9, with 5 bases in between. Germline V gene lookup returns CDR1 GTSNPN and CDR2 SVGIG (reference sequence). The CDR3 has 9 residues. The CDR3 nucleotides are TGTGCCTGGGGGCCCATTCAGTACTTC. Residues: CAWGPIQYF.

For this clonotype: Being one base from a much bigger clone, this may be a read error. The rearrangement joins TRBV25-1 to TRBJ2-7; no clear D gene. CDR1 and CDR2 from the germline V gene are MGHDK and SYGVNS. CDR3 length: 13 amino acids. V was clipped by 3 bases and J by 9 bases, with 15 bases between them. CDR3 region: CASSDDTVLGQYF. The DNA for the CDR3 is TGTGCCAGCAGTGATGATACGGTACTTGGGCAGTACTTC.

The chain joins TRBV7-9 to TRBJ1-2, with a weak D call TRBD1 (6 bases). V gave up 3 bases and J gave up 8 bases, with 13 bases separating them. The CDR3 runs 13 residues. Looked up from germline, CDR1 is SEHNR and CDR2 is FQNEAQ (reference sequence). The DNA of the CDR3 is TGTGCCAGCAGCTTCTCGGGGGCGCGGGGCTACACCTTC. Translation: CASSFSGARGYTF.

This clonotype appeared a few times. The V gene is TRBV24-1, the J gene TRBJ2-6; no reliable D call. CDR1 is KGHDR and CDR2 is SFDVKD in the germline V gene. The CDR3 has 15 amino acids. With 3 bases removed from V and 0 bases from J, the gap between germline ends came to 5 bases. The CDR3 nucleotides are TGTGCCACCAGTGATGCTAGCTCTGGGGCCAACGTCCTGACTTTC. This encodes CATSDASSGANVLTF.

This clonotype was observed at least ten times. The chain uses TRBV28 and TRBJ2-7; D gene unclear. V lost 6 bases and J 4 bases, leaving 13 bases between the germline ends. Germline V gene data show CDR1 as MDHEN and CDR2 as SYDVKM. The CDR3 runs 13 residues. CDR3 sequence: CASSLDGAYEQYF. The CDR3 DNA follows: TGTGCCAGCAGCCTAGACGGAGCATACGAGCAGTACTTC. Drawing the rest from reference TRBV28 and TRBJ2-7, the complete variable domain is DVKVTQSSRYLVKRTGEKVFLECVQDMDHENMFWYRQDPGLGLRLIYFSYDVKMKEKGDIPEGYSVSREKKERFSLILESASTNQTSMYLCASSLDGAYEQYFGPGTRLTVT.

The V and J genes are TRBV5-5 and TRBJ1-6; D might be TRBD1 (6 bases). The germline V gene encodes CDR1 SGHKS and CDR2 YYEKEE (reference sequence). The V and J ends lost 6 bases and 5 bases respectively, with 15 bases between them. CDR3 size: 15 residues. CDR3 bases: TGTGCCAGCAACCTATTGGGGGGCGATAATTCACCCCTCCACTTT. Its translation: CASNLLGGDNSPLHF.

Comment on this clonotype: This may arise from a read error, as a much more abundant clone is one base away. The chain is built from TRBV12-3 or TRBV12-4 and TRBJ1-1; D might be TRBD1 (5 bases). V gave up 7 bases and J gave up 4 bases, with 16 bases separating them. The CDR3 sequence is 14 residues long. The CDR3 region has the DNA TGTGCCAGCACTCAGTCCGGGGGTGTCACTGAAGCTTTCTTT. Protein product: CASTQSGGVTEAFF.

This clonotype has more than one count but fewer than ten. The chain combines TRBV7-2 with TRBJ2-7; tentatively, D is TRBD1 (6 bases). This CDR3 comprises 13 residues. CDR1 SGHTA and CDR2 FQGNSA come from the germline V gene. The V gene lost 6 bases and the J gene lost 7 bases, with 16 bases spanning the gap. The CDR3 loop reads CASRETGFNEQYF. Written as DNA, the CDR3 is TGTGCCAGCAGGGAAACAGGGTTTAATGAGCAGTACTTC. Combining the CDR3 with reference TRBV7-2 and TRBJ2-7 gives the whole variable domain GAGVSQSPSNKVTEKGKDVELRCDPISGHTALYWYRQSLGQGLEFLIYFQGNSAPDKSGLPSDRFSAERTGGSVSTLTIQRTQQEDSAVYLCASRETGFNEQYFGPGTRLTVT.

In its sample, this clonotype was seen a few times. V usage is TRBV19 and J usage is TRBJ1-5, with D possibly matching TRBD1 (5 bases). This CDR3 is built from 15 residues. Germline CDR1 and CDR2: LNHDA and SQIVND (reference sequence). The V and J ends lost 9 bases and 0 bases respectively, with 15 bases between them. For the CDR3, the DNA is TGTGCCAGCCGCAGTGGGGCCTATAGCAATCAGCCCCAGCATTTT. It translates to CASRSGAYSNQPQHF.

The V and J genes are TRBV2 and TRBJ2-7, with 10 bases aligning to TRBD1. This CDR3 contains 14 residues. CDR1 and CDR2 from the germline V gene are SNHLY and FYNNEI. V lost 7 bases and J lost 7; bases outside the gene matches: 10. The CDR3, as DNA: TGTGCCAGCACTGGCGCGGGGGGACAGGGGGAGCAGTACTTC. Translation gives CASTGAGGQGEQYF.

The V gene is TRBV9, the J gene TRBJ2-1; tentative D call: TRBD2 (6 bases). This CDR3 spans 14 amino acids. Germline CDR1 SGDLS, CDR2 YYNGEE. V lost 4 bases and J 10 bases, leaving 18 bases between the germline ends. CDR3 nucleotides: TGTGCCAGCAGCTCTCGGCGGGGTGGCCAAGAGCAGTTCTTC. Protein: CASSSRRGGQEQFF.

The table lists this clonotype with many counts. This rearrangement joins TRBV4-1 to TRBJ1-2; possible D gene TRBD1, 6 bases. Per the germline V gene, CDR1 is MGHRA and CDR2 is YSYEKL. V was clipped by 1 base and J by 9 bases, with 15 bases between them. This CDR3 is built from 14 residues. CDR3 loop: CASSQGRQGLSYTF. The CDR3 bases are TGCGCCAGCAGCCAAGGGAGGCAGGGGTTGAGCTACACCTTC.

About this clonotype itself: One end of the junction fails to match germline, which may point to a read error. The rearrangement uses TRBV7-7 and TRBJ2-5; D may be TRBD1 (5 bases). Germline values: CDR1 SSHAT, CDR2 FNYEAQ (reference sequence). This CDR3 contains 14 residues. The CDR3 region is CAISPKGYQEAQYF. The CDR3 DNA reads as TGTGCTATCAGCCCCAAGGGGTACCAAGAGGCCCAGTACTTC.

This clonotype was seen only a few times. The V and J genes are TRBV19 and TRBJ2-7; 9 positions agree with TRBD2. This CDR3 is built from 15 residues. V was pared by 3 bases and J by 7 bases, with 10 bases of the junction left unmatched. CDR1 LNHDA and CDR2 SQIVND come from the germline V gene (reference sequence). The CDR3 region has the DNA TGTGCCAGTAGTATTGCCAGCGGGGGGTGGAGAGAGCAGTACTTC. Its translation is CASSIASGGWREQYF.

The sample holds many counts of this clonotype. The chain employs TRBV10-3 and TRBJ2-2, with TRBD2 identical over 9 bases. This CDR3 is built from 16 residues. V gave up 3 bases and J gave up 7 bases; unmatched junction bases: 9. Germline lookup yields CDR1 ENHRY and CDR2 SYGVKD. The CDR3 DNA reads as TGTGCCATCAGTGAAAGTCGCGGGGGGGCCGACGGGGAGCTGTTTTTT. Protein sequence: CAISESRGGADGELFF.

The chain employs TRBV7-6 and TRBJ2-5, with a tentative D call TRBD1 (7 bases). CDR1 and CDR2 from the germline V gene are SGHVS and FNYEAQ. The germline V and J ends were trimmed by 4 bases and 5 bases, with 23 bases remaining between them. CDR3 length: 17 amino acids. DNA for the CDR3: TGTGCCAGCAGCTCCGAGCTGACAGGGAGGTTGTTGGAGACCCAGTACTTC. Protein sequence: CASSSELTGRLLETQYF.

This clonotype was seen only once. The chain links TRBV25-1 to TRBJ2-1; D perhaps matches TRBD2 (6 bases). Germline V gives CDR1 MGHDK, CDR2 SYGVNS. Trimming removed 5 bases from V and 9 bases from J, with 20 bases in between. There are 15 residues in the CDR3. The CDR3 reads CASSSGTPQGSEQFF. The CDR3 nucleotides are TGTGCCAGCAGTAGTGGGACTCCTCAAGGGAGTGAGCAGTTCTTC.

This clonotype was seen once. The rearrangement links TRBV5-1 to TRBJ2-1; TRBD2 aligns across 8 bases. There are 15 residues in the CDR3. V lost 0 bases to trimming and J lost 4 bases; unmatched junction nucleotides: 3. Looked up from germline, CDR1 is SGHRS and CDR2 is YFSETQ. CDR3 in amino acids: CASSLGSGRYNEQFF. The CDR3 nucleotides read TGCGCCAGCAGCTTGGGCAGCGGGAGATACAATGAGCAGTTCTTC.

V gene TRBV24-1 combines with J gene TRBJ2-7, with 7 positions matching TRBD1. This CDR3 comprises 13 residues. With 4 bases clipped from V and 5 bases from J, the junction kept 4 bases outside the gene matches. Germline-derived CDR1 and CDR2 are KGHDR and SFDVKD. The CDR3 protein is CATSERGLDEQYF. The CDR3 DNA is TGTGCCACCAGTGAGAGGGGGCTGGACGAGCAGTACTTC.

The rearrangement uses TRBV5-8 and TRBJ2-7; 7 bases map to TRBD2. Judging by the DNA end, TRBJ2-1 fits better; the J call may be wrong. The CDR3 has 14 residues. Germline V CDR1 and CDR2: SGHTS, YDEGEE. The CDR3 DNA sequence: TGTGCCAGCAGCGCGTTGGGAGGGCACAATGAGCAGTTCTTC. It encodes CASSALGGHNEQFF.

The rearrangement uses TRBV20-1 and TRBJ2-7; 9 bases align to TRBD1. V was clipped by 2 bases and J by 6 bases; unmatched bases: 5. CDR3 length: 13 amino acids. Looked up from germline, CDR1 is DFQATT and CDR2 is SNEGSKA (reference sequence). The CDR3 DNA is TGCAGTGCTAGACCCCGGGGACAGGGCGAGCAGTACTTC. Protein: CSARPRGQGEQYF.